The 25 T cell receptor beta chains given below trace back to one sample, sequenced in a study of blood T cell repertoires in COVID-19. Measured with immunoSEQ multiplex PCR; TCRdb has only the in-frame clones, and not every one. The data show about 430,000 clones, with roughly nine tenths seen just once and 1.1% held by the top ten. The sequenced material came from PBMCs or T cells enriched from blood (not recorded which). All receptors come from a man aged 25-40 years who had recovered from COVID-19.

The CDR3 DNA follows: TGTGCCAGCAGTTACGGGAGATACGAGCAGTACTTC. This codes for CASSYGRYEQYF. This chain connects TRBV6-5 to TRBJ2-7, with a possible D match to TRBD2 (5 bases). V was cut by 2 bases and J by 4 bases, with 6 bases left in between. The germline CDR1 and CDR2 sequences are MNHEY and SVGAGI. The CDR3 runs to 12 residues.

This rearrangement joins TRBV5-1 to TRBJ1-1; TRBD1 aligns across 8 bases. This CDR3 contains 15 residues. Looked up from germline, CDR1 is SGHRS and CDR2 is YFSETQ. Germline trimming cut 0 bases from V and 1 base from J; bases unmatched to any gene: 2. The CDR3 here is CASSLDGQGNTEAFF. The CDR3 DNA reads TGCGCCAGCAGCTTGGATGGACAGGGGAACACTGAAGCTTTCTTT.

The J gene is TRBJ1-3, the V gene TRBV18, with D unresolved. The CDR3 length is 15 residues. The germline V gene encodes CDR1 KGHSH and CDR2 LQKENI. V was pared by 1 base and J by 2 bases, with 9 bases between. This CDR3 is CASSPRAGAGNTIYF. CDR3 sequence (DNA): TGTGCCAGCTCACCACGGGCGGGAGCTGGAAACACCATATATTTT. Complete variable domain (other parts from reference TRBV18 and TRBJ1-3): NAGVMQNPRHLVRRRGQEARLRCSPMKGHSHVYWYRQLPEEGLKFMVYLQKENIIDESGMPKERFSAEFPKEGPSILRIQQVVRGDSAAYFCASSPRAGAGNTIYFGEGSWLTVV.

The chain links TRBV4-1 to TRBJ1-1; 8 bases agree with TRBD1. V was clipped by 0 bases and J by 3 bases; unmatched bases: 6. Per germline, CDR1 MGHRA and CDR2 YSYEKL. The CDR3 sequence is 16 residues long. The CDR3 region is CASSQEGLTGDTEAFF. The CDR3 DNA follows: TGCGCCAGCAGCCAAGAGGGATTGACAGGGGACACTGAAGCTTTCTTT.

The V call is TRBV5-4, the J call TRBJ2-5; 9 nucleotides agree with TRBD1. The CDR3 sequence is 15 residues long. V lost 4 bases and J lost 4; bases outside the gene matches: 8. Germline CDR1 and CDR2: SGHNT and YYREEE (reference sequence). Here the CDR3 DNA reads TGTGCCAGCAGCACCGCCGGGACAGGGACAGAGACCCAGTACTTC. It is translated as CASSTAGTGTETQYF.

The chain uses TRBV5-1 and TRBJ2-5; D uncertain. V was clipped by 2 bases and J by 1 base, with 12 bases between them. Germline CDR1 is SGHRS and CDR2 is YFSETQ. The CDR3 extends over 15 amino acids. The CDR3 loop reads CASSFRSGSQETQYF. For the CDR3, the DNA is TGCGCCAGCAGCTTTCGGTCCGGGTCCCAAGAGACCCAGTACTTC.

The V call is TRBV5-1, the J call TRBJ2-1, with D possibly being TRBD1 (6 bases). The germline V gene has CDR1 SGHRS and CDR2 YFSETQ. The CDR3 totals 15 residues. V was shortened by 0 bases and J by 2 bases, with 9 bases between the two germline ends. CDR3 sequence: CASSLEQGAYNEQFF. Here the CDR3 DNA reads TGCGCCAGCAGCTTGGAACAGGGAGCCTACAATGAGCAGTTCTTC.

The chain combines TRBV28 with TRBJ2-1, with 10 bases matching TRBD2. The ends lost 6 bases at V and 4 bases at J; junction bases unmatched: 21. Germline V lookup: CDR1 MDHEN, CDR2 SYDVKM. The CDR3 length is 20 residues. CDR3 protein: CASSRRGLAGVGERYNEQFF. CDR3 nucleotide sequence: TGTGCCAGCAGCCGTCGGGGGCTAGCGGGAGTCGGGGAAAGGTACAATGAGCAGTTCTTC. The variable domain in full, with the rest retrieved from reference TRBV28 and TRBJ2-1, is DVKVTQSSRYLVKRTGEKVFLECVQDMDHENMFWYRQDPGLGLRLIYFSYDVKMKEKGDIPEGYSVSREKKERFSLILESASTNQTSMYLCASSRRGLAGVGERYNEQFFGPGTRLTVL.

The rearrangement uses TRBV3-1 (or the pseudogene TRBV3-2) and TRBJ1-4; maybe TRBD1 (5 bases). The germline gives CDR1 LGHDT, CDR2 YNNKEL (reference sequence). The V end lost 1 base, the J end lost 8 bases, and 17 bases lay between the germline ends. The CDR3 extends over 16 amino acids. The CDR3 sequence is CASSQVSGGEGEKLFF. The CDR3 DNA reads as TGTGCCAGCAGCCAAGTGAGTGGAGGGGAGGGAGAAAAACTGTTTTTT.

This chain joins TRBV18 and TRBJ2-1; D is unresolved. The germline gives CDR1 KGHSH, CDR2 LQKENI. The V gene lost 0 bases and the J gene lost 0 bases, with 9 bases spanning the gap. The CDR3 is made up of 16 amino acids. The chain's CDR3 is CASSPPVRVSYNEQFF. The CDR3 nucleotides read TGTGCCAGCTCACCACCGGTCCGCGTCTCCTACAATGAGCAGTTCTTC.

The chain uses TRBV11-2 and TRBJ1-2, with 9 bases aligning to TRBD1. CDR1 is SGHAT and CDR2 is FQNNGV in the germline V gene. The CDR3 length is 13 residues. With 5 bases clipped from V and 4 bases from J, the junction kept 2 bases outside the gene matches. CDR3 bases: TGTGCCAGCAGCCAGGACAGGGGCTATGGCTACACCTTC. Its protein is CASSQDRGYGYTF.

The chain is built from TRBV5-1 and TRBJ2-7, with D unresolved. The V gene's germline CDR1 is SGHRS and CDR2 YFSETQ. The CDR3 runs 12 residues. With 2 bases removed from V and 6 bases from J, the gap between germline ends came to 9 bases. CDR3 amino acids: CASSFSSAEQYF. In DNA, the CDR3 is TGCGCCAGCAGCTTTAGCTCGGCCGAGCAGTACTTC. The whole variable domain, remainder taken from reference TRBV5-1 and TRBJ2-7, is KAGVTQTPRYLIKTRGQQVTLSCSPISGHRSVSWYQQTPGQGLQFLFEYFSETQRNKGNFPGRFSGRQFSNSRSEMNVSTLELGDSALYLCASSFSSAEQYFGPGTRLTVT.

The rearrangement uses TRBV5-1 and TRBJ2-2, with 11 bases matching TRBD1. This CDR3 has 17 amino acids. Germline-derived CDR1 and CDR2 are SGHRS and YFSETQ. V was pared by 0 bases and J by 5 bases, with 6 bases of the junction left unmatched. The CDR3 DNA reads TGCGCCAGCAGCTTGGCCCTCGGGACAGGGGGGACCGGGGAGCTGTTTTTT. Amino acid sequence: CASSLALGTGGTGELFF.

Here the CDR3 DNA reads TGTGCCATCCGGGGGACAGCGAGATACGAGCAGTACTTC. Translated: CAIRGTARYEQYF. The chain has TRBV10-3 and TRBJ2-7, with D possibly TRBD1 on 7 matching bases. Deletions cut 8 bases from V and 4 bases from J, with 15 bases between. The CDR3 runs to 13 residues. Germline assignment: CDR1 ENHRY and CDR2 SYGVKD.

The rearrangement links TRBV5-1 to TRBJ2-5, with D possibly matching TRBD2 (5 bases). The V end was cut by 4 bases, the J end by 2 bases, with 12 bases between. The CDR3 loop spans 14 amino acids. The germline V gene has CDR1 SGHRS and CDR2 YFSETQ. Here the CDR3 reads CASSPRTGQETQYF. As DNA, the CDR3 is TGCGCCAGCAGCCCCCGAACGGGACAAGAGACCCAGTACTTC.

This chain connects TRBV5-1 to TRBJ1-2; no clear D. Trimming took 4 bases from V and 2 from J, leaving 18 bases between them. The CDR3 has 16 residues. Germline values: CDR1 SGHRS, CDR2 YFSETQ. The CDR3 DNA reads TGCGCCAGCAGCCCCCGAGGCGGTCTTTCGAACTATGGCTACACCTTC. Translating gives CASSPRGGLSNYGYTF.

The chain employs TRBV5-4 and TRBJ2-1, with D tentatively TRBD2 (5 bases). This CDR3 region has 15 residues. Germline CDR1 is SGHNT and CDR2 is YYREEE (reference sequence). V was trimmed by 2 bases and J by 3 bases, leaving 12 bases between them. Here the CDR3 DNA reads TGTGCCAGCAGCTTTACGGGAAGTATCTACAATGAGCAGTTCTTC. It codes for CASSFTGSIYNEQFF.

The rearrangement uses TRBV7-9 and TRBJ2-1, with TRBD2 identical over 7 bases. The CDR3 length is 13 residues. The V and J ends lost 1 base and 15 bases, in that order; junction bases with no gene match: 9. Germline values: CDR1 SEHNR, CDR2 FQNEAQ (reference sequence). The CDR3 nucleotides are TGTGCCAGCAGCTTAGACTTCGCGGGAGATGTGTTCTTC. Translated, it gives CASSLDFAGDVFF.

The rearrangement uses TRBV5-1 and TRBJ2-2; D gene unclear. Germline-derived CDR1 and CDR2 are SGHRS and YFSETQ. Trimming took 0 bases from V and 6 from J, leaving 12 bases between them. The CDR3 runs to 15 residues. CDR3 loop: CASSLAVSNPGELFF. The CDR3 region has the DNA TGCGCCAGCAGCTTGGCCGTATCTAACCCCGGGGAGCTGTTTTTT. Combining the CDR3 with reference TRBV5-1 and TRBJ2-2 gives the whole variable domain KAGVTQTPRYLIKTRGQQVTLSCSPISGHRSVSWYQQTPGQGLQFLFEYFSETQRNKGNFPGRFSGRQFSNSRSEMNVSTLELGDSALYLCASSLAVSNPGELFFGEGSRLTVL.

V usage is TRBV12-5 and J usage is TRBJ2-7, with TRBD2 identical over 11 bases. The CDR3 runs to 16 residues. J lost 2 bases, V lost 2 bases, and 5 bases had no gene match. Germline V gene lookup returns CDR1 LGHNT and CDR2 FRNRAP. The DNA of the CDR3 is TGTGCTAGTGGTTTGACCCTAGCGGGAGGAGCCTACGAGCAGTACTTC. Protein product: CASGLTLAGGAYEQYF.

The CDR3: CASSASGRAVDTQYF. In DNA form, the CDR3 reads TGTGCCAGCAGCGCTAGCGGGAGGGCCGTCGATACGCAGTATTTT. V and J are TRBV9 and TRBJ2-3; 12 nucleotides match TRBD2. CDR1 SGDLS and CDR2 YYNGEE come from the germline V gene. The CDR3 has 15 residues. V shed 3 bases and J 6 bases; nucleotides not matched to a gene: 5.

Here the CDR3 reads CASSLGTSGDNQPQHF. The CDR3 DNA sequence: TGTGCCAGCAGCTTAGGAACCTCAGGGGACAATCAGCCCCAGCATTTT. This chain links TRBV7-8 with TRBJ1-5; D perhaps matches TRBD1 (6 bases). Between the trimmed V and J ends, which lost 1 base and 3 bases, there was a span of 13 bases. This CDR3 region has 16 residues. The germline V gene has CDR1 SGHVS and CDR2 FQNEAQ.

The chain joins TRBV11-3 to TRBJ1-4; D not resolved. Germline loops: CDR1 SGHNT, CDR2 YENEEA. This CDR3 is 17 amino acids long. Trimming removed 8 bases at V and 4 bases at J, with 23 bases between. The CDR3 is CASPPLPGKEVNEKLFF. DNA of the CDR3: TGTGCCAGCCCGCCCCTCCCGGGGAAAGAGGTTAATGAAAAACTGTTTTTT.

J is TRBJ1-1 and V is TRBV6-1; D remains ambiguous. The CDR3 is 16 amino acids. With 1 base removed from V and 0 bases from J, the gap between germline ends came to 12 bases. CDR1 and CDR2 from the germline V gene are MNHNS and SASEGT. CDR3 in DNA: TGTGCCAGCAGTGAAGGATTAACCCGCGTGAACACTGAAGCTTTCTTT. The encoded protein is CASSEGLTRVNTEAFF.

The chain combines TRBV29-1 with TRBJ2-1; D gene ambiguous. Per germline, CDR1 SQVTM and CDR2 ANQGSEA. This CDR3 region has 13 residues. The ends were cut back, 4 bases at V and 4 bases at J, with 11 bases in the middle. The CDR3 reads CSVAQARYNEQFF. CDR3 sequence (DNA): TGCAGCGTTGCTCAGGCAAGATACAATGAGCAGTTCTTC.